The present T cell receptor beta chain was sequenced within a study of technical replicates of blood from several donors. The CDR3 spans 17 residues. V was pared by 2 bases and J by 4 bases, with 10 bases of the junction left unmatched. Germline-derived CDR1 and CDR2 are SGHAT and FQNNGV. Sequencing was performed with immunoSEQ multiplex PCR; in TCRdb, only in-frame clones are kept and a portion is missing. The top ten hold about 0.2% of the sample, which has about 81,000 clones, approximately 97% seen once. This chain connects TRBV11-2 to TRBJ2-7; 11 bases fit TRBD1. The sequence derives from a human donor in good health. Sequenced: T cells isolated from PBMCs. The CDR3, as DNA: TGTGCCAGCAGCTTAATGCCCCCGGACAGGGGGCCTTACGAGCAGTACTTC. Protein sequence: CASSLMPPDRGPYEQYF.